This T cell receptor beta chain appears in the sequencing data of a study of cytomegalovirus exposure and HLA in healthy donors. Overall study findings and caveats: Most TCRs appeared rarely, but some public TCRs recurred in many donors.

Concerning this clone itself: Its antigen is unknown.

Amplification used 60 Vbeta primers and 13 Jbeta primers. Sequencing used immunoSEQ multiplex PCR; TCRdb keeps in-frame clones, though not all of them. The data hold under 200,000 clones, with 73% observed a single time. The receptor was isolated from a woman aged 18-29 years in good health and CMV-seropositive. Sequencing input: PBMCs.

The CDR3 coding sequence is TGTGCCAGCCACGAACAGGGTGAGCAGTACTTC. Amino acids: CASHEQGEQYF. V gene TRBV18 combines with J gene TRBJ2-7; tentatively, D is TRBD1 (6 bases). Germline CDR1 reads KGHSH; CDR2 reads LQKENI. The V gene lost 8 bases and the J gene lost 7 bases, with 12 bases spanning the gap. The CDR3 extends over 11 amino acids.